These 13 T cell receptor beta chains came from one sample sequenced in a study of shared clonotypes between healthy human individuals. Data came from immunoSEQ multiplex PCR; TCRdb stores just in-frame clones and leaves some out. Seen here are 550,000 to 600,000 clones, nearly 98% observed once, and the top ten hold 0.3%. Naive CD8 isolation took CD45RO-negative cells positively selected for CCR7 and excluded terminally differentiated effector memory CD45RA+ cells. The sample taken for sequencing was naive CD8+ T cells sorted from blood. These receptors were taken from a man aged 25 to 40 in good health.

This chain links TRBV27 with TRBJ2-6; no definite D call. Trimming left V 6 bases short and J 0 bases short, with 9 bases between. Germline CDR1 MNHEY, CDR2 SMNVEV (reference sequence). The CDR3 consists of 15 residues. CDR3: CASRDGVSGANVLTF. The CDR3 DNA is TGTGCCAGCAGAGATGGGGTCTCTGGGGCCAACGTCCTGACTTTC.

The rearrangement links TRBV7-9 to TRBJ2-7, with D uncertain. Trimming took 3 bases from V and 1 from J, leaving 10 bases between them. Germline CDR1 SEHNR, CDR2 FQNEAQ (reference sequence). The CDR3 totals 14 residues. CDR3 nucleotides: TGTGCCAGCAGCTTCAGTGACGGTTCCTACGAGCAGTACTTC. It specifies CASSFSDGSYEQYF.

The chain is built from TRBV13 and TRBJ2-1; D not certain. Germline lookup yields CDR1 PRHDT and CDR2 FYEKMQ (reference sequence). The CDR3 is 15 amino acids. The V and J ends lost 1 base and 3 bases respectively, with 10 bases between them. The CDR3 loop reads CASSLAQLSYNEQFF. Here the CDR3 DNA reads TGTGCCAGCAGCTTAGCACAGCTAAGCTACAATGAGCAGTTCTTC.

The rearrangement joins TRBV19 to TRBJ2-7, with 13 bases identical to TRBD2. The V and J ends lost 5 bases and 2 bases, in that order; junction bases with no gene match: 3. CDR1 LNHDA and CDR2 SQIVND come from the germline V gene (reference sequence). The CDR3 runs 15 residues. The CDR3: CASSSGLAGTYEQYF. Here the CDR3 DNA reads TGTGCCAGTAGTTCGGGACTAGCGGGAACCTACGAGCAGTACTTC.

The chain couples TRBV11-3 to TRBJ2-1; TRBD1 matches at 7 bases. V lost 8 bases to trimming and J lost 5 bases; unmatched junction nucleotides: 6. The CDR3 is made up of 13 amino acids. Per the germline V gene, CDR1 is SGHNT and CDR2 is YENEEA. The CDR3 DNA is TGTGCCAGCCGGGACAGATCAAACAATGAGCAGTTCTTC. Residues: CASRDRSNNEQFF.

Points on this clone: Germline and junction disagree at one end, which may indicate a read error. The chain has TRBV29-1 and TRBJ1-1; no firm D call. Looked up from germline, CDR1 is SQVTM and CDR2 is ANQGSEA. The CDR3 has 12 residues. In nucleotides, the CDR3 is TGCAGCGTTGAAGGCCTGAACAGTGAAGCTTTCTTT. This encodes CSVEGLNSEAFF. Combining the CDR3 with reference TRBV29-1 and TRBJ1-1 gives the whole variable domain SAVISQKPSRDICQRGTSLTIQCQVDSQVTMMFWYRQQPGQSLTLIATANQGSEATYESGFVIDKFPISRPNLTFSTLTVSNMSPEDSSIYLCSVEGLNSEAFFGQGTRLTVV.

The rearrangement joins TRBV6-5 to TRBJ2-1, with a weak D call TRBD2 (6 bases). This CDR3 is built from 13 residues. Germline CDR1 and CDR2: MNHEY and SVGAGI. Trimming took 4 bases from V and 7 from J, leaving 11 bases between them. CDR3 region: CASSSTRPNEQFF. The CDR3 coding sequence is TGTGCCAGCAGTTCGACTAGACCTAATGAGCAGTTCTTC.

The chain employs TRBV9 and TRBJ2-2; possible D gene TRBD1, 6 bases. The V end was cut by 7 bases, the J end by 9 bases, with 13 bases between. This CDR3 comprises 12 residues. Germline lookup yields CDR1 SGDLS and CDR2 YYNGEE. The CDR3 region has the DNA TGTGCCAGCGGAGACAGGTTGCGGGAGCTGTTTTTT. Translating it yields CASGDRLRELFF.

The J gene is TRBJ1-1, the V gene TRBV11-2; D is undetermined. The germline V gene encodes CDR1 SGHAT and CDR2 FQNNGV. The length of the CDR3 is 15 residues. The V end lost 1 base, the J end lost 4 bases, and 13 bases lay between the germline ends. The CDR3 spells CASSLGAGGITEAFF. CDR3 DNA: TGTGCCAGCAGCTTAGGGGCAGGAGGAATCACTGAAGCTTTCTTT.

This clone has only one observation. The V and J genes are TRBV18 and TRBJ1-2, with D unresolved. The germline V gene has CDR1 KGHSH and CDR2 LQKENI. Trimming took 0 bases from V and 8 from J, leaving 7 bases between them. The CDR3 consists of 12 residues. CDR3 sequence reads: CASSPPDLGYTF. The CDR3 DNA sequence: TGTGCCAGCTCACCACCAGACCTCGGCTACACCTTC.

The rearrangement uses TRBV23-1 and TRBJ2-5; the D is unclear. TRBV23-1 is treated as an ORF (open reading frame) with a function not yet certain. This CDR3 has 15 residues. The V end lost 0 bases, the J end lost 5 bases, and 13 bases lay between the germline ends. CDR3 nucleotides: TGCGCCAGCAGTCAATCCGGACCCCCTGGCGAGACCCAGTACTTC. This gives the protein CASSQSGPPGETQYF.

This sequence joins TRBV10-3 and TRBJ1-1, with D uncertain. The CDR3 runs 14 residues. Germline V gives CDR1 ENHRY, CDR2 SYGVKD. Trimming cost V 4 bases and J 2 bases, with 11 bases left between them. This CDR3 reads CAISVGGPNTEAFF. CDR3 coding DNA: TGTGCCATCAGTGTTGGTGGGCCAAACACTGAAGCTTTCTTT.

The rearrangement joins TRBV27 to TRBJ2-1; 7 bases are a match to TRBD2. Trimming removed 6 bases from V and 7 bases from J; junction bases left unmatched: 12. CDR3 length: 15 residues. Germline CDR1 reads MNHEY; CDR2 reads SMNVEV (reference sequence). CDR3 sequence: CASSLLGGGVNEQFF. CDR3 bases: TGTGCCAGCAGCCTTCTTGGCGGGGGAGTGAATGAGCAGTTCTTC.